One and the same sample provided the 4 T cell receptor beta chains below, sequenced in a study of blood T cells in healthy people across ages. For the second PCR, which ran for roughly 7 to 11 cycles, a sample-barcoded 5' primer and a J-beta primer mix were used. A single record per CDR3 protein comes from TCRdb applying MiXCR to the 5' RACE reads. In the table there are over a million distinct CDR3 sequences, roughly 40% of which are singletons. Sequencing used blood. The receptor source for this set is a woman under 30 in good health.

V gene TRBV7-8 combines with J gene TRBJ2-1, with 14 bases fitting TRBD2. V trimming: 5 bases; J trimming: 7 bases; junction bases outside the gene matches: 7. Germline V gene data show CDR1 as SGHVS and CDR2 as FQNEAQ. The CDR3 is 16 residues long. Written as DNA, the CDR3 is TGTGCCAGCAGCCAGAGACTAGCGGGAGGGTTGAATGAGCAGTTCTTC. Encoded protein: CASSQRLAGGLNEQFF.

This clonotype was seen a handful of times. The CDR3 here is CATSRWVGSHTDTQYF. The CDR3 bases are TGTGCCACGAGCAGATGGGTCGGGAGTCACACAGATACGCAGTATTTT. The chain has TRBV10-3 and TRBJ2-3, with D possibly being TRBD2 (6 bases). This CDR3 contains 16 residues. Trimming removed 10 bases at V and 2 bases at J, with 22 bases between. Germline values: CDR1 ENHRY, CDR2 SYGVKD.

The V call is TRBV4-1, the J call TRBJ2-7; D is uncertain. This CDR3 spans 14 amino acids. V shed 1 base and J shed 2 bases, with 9 bases lying between them. Germline V gene sequence: CDR1 MGHRA, CDR2 YSYEKL. The CDR3 region has the DNA TGCGCCAGCAGCCAAGTGGGGAACCCCTACGAGCAGTACTTC. The encoded protein is CASSQVGNPYEQYF.

V is TRBV20-1 and J is TRBJ2-3; 9 bases agree with TRBD2. This CDR3 is built from 16 residues. J was trimmed by 4 bases and V by 4 bases; bases with no gene match: 12. Germline V gene lookup returns CDR1 DFQATT and CDR2 SNEGSKA (reference sequence). The CDR3 DNA follows: TGCAGTGCTATCTCAGTGCGGGGGGGTTTTTCAGATACGCAGTATTTT. Protein sequence: CSAISVRGGFSDTQYF.